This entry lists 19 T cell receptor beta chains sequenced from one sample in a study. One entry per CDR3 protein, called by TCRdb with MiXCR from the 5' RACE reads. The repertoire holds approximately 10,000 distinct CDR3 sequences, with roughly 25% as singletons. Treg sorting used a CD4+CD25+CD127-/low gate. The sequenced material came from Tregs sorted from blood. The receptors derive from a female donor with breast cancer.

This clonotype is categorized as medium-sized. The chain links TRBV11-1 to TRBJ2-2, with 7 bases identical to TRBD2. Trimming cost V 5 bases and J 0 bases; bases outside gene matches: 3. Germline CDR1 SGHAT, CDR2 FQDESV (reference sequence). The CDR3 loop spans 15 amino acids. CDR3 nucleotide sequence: TGTGCCAGCAGCCGCGGGACTACGAACACCGGGGAGCTGTTTTTT. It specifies CASSRGTTNTGELFF.

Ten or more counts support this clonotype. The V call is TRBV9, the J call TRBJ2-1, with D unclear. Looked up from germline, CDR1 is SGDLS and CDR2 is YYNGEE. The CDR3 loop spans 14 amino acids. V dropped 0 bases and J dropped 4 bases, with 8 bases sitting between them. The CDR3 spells CASSVGSQYNEQFF. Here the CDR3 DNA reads TGTGCCAGCAGCGTAGGTTCCCAATACAATGAGCAGTTCTTC.

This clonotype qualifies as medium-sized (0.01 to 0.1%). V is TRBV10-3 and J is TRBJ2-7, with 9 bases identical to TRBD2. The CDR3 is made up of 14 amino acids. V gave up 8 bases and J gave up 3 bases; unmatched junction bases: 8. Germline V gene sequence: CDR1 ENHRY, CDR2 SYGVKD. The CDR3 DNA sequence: TGTGCCATCTGCCAGACTAGCGGAGTCTACGAGCAGTACTTC. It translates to CAICQTSGVYEQYF.

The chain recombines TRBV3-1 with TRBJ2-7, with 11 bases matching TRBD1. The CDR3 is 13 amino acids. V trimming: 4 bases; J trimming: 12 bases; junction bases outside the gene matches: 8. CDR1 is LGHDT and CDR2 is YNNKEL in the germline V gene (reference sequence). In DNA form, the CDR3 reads TGTGCCAGCAGCCCAACCGGGACAGGGGGTCGGTACTTC. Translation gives CASSPTGTGGRYF.

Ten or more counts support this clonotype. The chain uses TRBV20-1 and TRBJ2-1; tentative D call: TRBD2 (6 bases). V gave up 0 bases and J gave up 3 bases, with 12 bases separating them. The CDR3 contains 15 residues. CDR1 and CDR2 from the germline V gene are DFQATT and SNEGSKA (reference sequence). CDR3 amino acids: CSAREVADNYNEQFF. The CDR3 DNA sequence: TGCAGTGCTAGAGAGGTAGCGGATAACTACAATGAGCAGTTCTTC.

As DNA, the CDR3 is TGTGCCAGTAGTATAGATAGGGGGTCGGGCACTGAAGCTTTCTTT. Translating gives CASSIDRGSGTEAFF. This sequence joins TRBV19 and TRBJ1-1; a weak D match, TRBD1 (6 bases). Trimming removed 0 bases at V and 4 bases at J, with 12 bases between. The CDR3 is 15 residues long. From germline, CDR1 is LNHDA and CDR2 SQIVND (reference sequence).

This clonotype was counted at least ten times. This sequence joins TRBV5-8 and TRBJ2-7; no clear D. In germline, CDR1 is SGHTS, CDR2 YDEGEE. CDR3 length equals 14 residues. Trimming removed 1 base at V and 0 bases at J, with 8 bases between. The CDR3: CASSLTRSSYEQYF. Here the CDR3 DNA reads TGTGCCAGCAGCTTGACTCGAAGCTCCTACGAGCAGTACTTC.

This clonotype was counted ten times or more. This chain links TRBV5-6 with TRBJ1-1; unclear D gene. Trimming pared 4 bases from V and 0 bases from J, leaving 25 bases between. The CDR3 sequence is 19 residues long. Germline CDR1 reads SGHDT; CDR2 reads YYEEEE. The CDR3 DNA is TGTGCCAGCAGCGTGGGGTCCAGATCGGATGGATTGATGAACACTGAAGCTTTCTTT. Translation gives CASSVGSRSDGLMNTEAFF.

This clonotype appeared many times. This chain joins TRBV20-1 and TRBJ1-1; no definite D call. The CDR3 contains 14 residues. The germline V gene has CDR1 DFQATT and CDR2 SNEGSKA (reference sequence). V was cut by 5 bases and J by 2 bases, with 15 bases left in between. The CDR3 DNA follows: TGCAGTGCTCAGGCTGCCCGATTCAACACTGAAGCTTTCTTT. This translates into CSAQAARFNTEAFF.

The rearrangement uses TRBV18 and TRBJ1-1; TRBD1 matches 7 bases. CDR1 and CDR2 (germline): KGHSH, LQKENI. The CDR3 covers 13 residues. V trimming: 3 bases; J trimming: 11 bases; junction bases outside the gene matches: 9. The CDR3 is CASSPGGDRDAFF. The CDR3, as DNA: TGTGCCAGCTCACCGGGCGGGGACAGAGATGCTTTCTTT.

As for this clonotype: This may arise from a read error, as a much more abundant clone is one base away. As DNA, the CDR3 is TGCGCCAGCAGCCGAGACCGGACAGCGGGGCAGCCCCAGCATTTT. It translates to CASSRDRTAGQPQHF. The V call is TRBV4-1, the J call TRBJ1-5, with a possible D match to TRBD1 (6 bases). The length of the CDR3 is 15 residues. V dropped 4 bases and J dropped 7 bases, with 17 bases sitting between them. In germline, CDR1 is MGHRA, CDR2 YSYEKL.

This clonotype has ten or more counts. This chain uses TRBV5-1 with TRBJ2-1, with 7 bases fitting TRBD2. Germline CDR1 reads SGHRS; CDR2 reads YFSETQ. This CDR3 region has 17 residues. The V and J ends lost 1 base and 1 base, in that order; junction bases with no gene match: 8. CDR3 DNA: TGCGCCAGCAGCTTGAGTGGTGGGGGGGGGTCCTACAATGAGCAGTTCTTC. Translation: CASSLSGGGGSYNEQFF.

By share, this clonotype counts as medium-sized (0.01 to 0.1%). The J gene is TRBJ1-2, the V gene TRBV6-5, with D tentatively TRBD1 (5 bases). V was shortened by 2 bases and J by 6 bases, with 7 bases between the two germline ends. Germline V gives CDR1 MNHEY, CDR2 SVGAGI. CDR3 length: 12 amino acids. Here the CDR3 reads CASSYEGNGYTF. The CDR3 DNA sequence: TGTGCCAGCAGTTACGAGGGGAATGGCTACACCTTC.

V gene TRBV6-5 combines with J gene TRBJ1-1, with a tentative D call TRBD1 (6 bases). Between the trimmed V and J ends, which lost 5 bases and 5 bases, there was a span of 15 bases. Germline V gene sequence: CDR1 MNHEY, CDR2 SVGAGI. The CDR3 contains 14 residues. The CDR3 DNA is TGTGCCAGCAGTCATGGACAGAGAATAACTGAAGCTTTCTTT. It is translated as CASSHGQRITEAFF.

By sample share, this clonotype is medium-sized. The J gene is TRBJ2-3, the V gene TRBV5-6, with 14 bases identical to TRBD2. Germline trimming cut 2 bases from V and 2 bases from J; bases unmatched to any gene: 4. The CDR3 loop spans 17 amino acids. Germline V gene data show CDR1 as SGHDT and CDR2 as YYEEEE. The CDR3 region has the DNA TGTGCCAGCAGCTTACGACTAGCGGGAGGGCACACAGATACGCAGTATTTT. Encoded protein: CASSLRLAGGHTDTQYF.

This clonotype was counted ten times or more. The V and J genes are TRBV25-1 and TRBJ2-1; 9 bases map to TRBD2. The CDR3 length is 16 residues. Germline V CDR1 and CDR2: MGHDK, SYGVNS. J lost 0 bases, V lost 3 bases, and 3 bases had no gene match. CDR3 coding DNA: TGTGCCAGCAGTGACGCGGGAGGGCTCTCCTACAATGAGCAGTTCTTC. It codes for CASSDAGGLSYNEQFF.

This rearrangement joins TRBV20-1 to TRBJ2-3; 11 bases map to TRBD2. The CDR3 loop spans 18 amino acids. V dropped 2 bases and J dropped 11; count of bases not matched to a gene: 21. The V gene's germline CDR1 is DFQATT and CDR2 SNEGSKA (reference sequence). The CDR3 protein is CSARKTSGTVSSYNEQYF. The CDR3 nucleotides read TGCAGTGCTAGAAAGACTAGCGGGACAGTGAGCTCCTACAATGAGCAGTATTTT.

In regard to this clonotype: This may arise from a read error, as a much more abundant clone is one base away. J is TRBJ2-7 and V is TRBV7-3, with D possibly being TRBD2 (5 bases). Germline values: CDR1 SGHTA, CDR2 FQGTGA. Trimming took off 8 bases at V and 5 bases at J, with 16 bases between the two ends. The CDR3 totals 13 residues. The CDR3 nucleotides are TGTGCCAGCGCCTCCGCGGGCACAGACGAGCAGTACTTC. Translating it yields CASASAGTDEQYF.

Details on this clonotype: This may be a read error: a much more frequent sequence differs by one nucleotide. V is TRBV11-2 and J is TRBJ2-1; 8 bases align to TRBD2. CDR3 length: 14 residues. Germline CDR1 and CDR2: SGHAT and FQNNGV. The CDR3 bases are TGTGCCGGCAGCTTAGTTCGGGGGGGGAATGAGCAGTTCTTC. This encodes CAGSLVRGGNEQFF.